The clone carrying this TCR beta chain has only a few counts. As yet, its antigen is unknown. The sample belongs to a study of CD8+ T cells in alopecia areata. Overall study results and limits: Clonality in lesional scalp, especially alopecia totalis/universalis, exceeded that of normal scalp.

CDR3 length: 13 residues. The germline gives CDR1 SQVTM, CDR2 ANQGSEA. Trimming left V 3 bases short and J 0 bases short, with 9 bases between. Investigators isolated RNA and reverse transcribed it into cDNA to act as the sequencing template. Produced via immunoSEQ multiplex PCR; TCRdb's table is partial and in-frame only. The sample consists of 120,000 or so clones, about 46% of them appearing once. The origin of this receptor is a human donor with alopecia areata. Sequencing was carried out using NKG2D-low CD8+ T cells sorted from blood. The V and J genes are TRBV29-1 and TRBJ2-7; the D is unclear. The CDR3 DNA reads as TGCAGCGTTGAGTACAAGACCTCCTACGAGCAGTACTTC. This translates into CSVEYKTSYEQYF.